The next 14 T cell receptor beta chains were all read from a single sample in a study of blood T cell repertoires in COVID-19 (TCRdb year 2020). Library preparation was by the immunoSEQ multiplex PCR assay. TCRdb took this table from immuneACCESS and kept in-frame rearrangements with V and J called. Such tables lack part of the clones; where checked against another copy, unresolved V genes explain under half of the gap, and the rest is unexplained. Present in this sample are some 220,000 clones, around 84% of which were seen just once. More than 4.5% of the sample goes to the ten largest clones. Input material: peripheral blood. The receptors were sampled from a woman aged 60-70 years who had recovered from COVID-19.

The V gene is TRBV20-1, the J gene TRBJ2-3; perhaps TRBD2 as D (6 bases). The V end was cut by 3 bases, the J end by 6 bases, with 13 bases between. CDR1 is DFQATT, CDR2 SNEGSKA, per germline (reference sequence). CDR3 size: 13 residues. The CDR3 is CSASGEVGDTQYF. The CDR3, as DNA: TGCAGTGCTAGTGGGGAGGTCGGGGATACGCAGTATTTT.

V and J are TRBV4-2 and TRBJ1-3, with D perhaps TRBD1 (6 bases). Deletions cut 2 bases from V and 0 bases from J, with 14 bases between. CDR3 length: 17 residues. The V gene's germline CDR1 is LGHNA and CDR2 YNFKEQ. The CDR3 reads CASSQTGTPSSGNTIYF. CDR3 nucleotides: TGTGCCAGCAGCCAAACCGGGACACCGAGCTCTGGAAACACCATATATTTT.

The chain carries TRBV5-1 and TRBJ2-7; 7 nucleotides align to TRBD1. The V gene end was trimmed by 5 bases and the J gene end by 6 bases; junction bases not matched to a gene: 8. This CDR3 is built from 13 residues. The germline V gene has CDR1 SGHRS and CDR2 YFSETQ. CDR3 in amino acids: CASRPGTASEQYF. Written as DNA, the CDR3 is TGCGCCAGCAGGCCCGGGACAGCAAGCGAGCAGTACTTC.

There are a few counts of this clone. This chain joins TRBV6-5 and TRBJ2-3, with D uncertain. Germline CDR1 is MNHEY and CDR2 is SVGAGI. Trimming took off 2 bases at V and 8 bases at J, with 11 bases between the two ends. The CDR3 has 13 residues. The CDR3 reads CASSYKERGTQYF. Written as DNA, the CDR3 is TGTGCCAGCAGTTACAAGGAGCGAGGTACGCAGTATTTT.

The chain combines TRBV7-8 with TRBJ1-6; 7 positions match TRBD1. Per germline, CDR1 SGHVS and CDR2 FQNEAQ. With 2 bases clipped from V and 8 bases from J, the junction kept 3 bases outside the gene matches. The CDR3 runs 14 residues. CDR3 in DNA: TGTGCCAGCAGCTTACTACAGGGGTATTCACCCCTCCACTTT. Protein product: CASSLLQGYSPLHF.

The V and J genes are TRBV19 and TRBJ2-7, with a possible D match to TRBD1 (5 bases). The CDR3 sequence is 14 residues long. Germline V gives CDR1 LNHDA, CDR2 SQIVND (reference sequence). The ends were cut back, 5 bases at V and 4 bases at J, with 15 bases in the middle. The DNA for the CDR3 is TGTGCCAGTAGTGGTAAGGGGAAAGCTTACGAGCAGTACTTC. As protein: CASSGKGKAYEQYF.

The chain joins TRBV3-1 (or the pseudogene TRBV3-2) to TRBJ1-2; TRBD1 agrees at 8 bases. Germline CDR1 and CDR2: LGHDT and YNNKEL (reference sequence). This CDR3 region has 12 residues. V gave up 5 bases and J gave up 7 bases; unmatched junction bases: 3. In DNA form, the CDR3 reads TGTGCCAGCAGCGCACAGGGGGTTGGCTACACCTTC. Translating gives CASSAQGVGYTF.

The CDR3 reads CASSEGEVDRAVAQYF. In DNA form, the CDR3 reads TGTGCCAGTAGTGAAGGGGAGGTCGACAGAGCAGTGGCCCAGTACTTC. The chain links TRBV19 to TRBJ2-5; perhaps TRBD2 as D (6 bases). V lost 5 bases and J 9 bases, leaving 25 bases between the germline ends. The CDR3 is made up of 16 amino acids. Germline V gene lookup returns CDR1 LNHDA and CDR2 SQIVND (reference sequence).

This chain connects TRBV7-2 to TRBJ2-1; D gene uncertain. The V end lost 1 base, the J end lost 8 bases, and 9 bases lay between the germline ends. The CDR3 has 13 amino acids. Germline V lookup: CDR1 SGHTA, CDR2 FQGNSA. CDR3 region: CASSLVSRDEQFF. The DNA of the CDR3 is TGTGCCAGCAGCTTAGTGTCCCGGGATGAGCAGTTCTTC.

This sequence joins TRBV2 and TRBJ2-7, with 10 positions matching TRBD2. After removal of 6 bases from V and 2 bases from J, the junction contained 7 bases not matched to a gene. CDR3 length: 15 amino acids. The germline CDR1 and CDR2 sequences are SNHLY and FYNNEI. The CDR3 loop reads CASRAGLASTYEQYF. The CDR3, as DNA: TGTGCCAGCAGAGCGGGACTAGCGAGTACCTACGAGCAGTACTTC.

The rearrangement links TRBV4-1 to TRBJ1-5; no clear D. Trimming left V 1 base short and J 7 bases short, with 11 bases between. CDR3 length: 14 residues. Germline V lookup: CDR1 MGHRA, CDR2 YSYEKL. CDR3 amino acids: CASSQVTDRQPQHF. DNA of the CDR3: TGCGCCAGCAGCCAAGTCACAGATCGCCAGCCCCAGCATTTT.

This chain links TRBV4-1 with TRBJ1-5; the D is unclear. V was shortened by 6 bases and J by 5 bases, with 11 bases between the two germline ends. The CDR3 covers 13 residues. From germline, CDR1 is MGHRA and CDR2 YSYEKL. CDR3 sequence reads: CASSQLPYQPQHF. CDR3 bases: TGCGCCAGCAGTCAACTTCCGTATCAGCCCCAGCATTTT.

J is TRBJ2-5 and V is TRBV6-2 or TRBV6-3; 11 bases align to TRBD2. The CDR3 contains 19 residues. J lost 1 base, V lost 2 bases, and 12 bases had no gene match. Germline loops: CDR1 MNHEY, CDR2 SVGEGT. The CDR3 is CASSYVRGLAVVFQETQYF. CDR3 coding DNA: TGTGCCAGCAGTTACGTTCGGGGACTAGCGGTTGTGTTCCAAGAGACCCAGTACTTC.

In the case of this clone: This same CDR3 is encoded by further DNA sequences in the sample. V is TRBV7-2 and J is TRBJ2-7, with unresolved D. Germline V CDR1 and CDR2: SGHTA, FQGNSA. With 0 bases removed from V and 0 bases from J, the gap between germline ends came to 6 bases. The CDR3 runs 14 residues. The CDR3 region has the DNA TGTGCCAGCAGCTTAGCCGGGTCCTCCTACGAGCAGTACTTC. Translated: CASSLAGSSYEQYF. Supplemented by reference TRBV7-2 and TRBJ2-7, the full variable domain reads GAGVSQSPSNKVTEKGKDVELRCDPISGHTALYWYRQSLGQGLEFLIYFQGNSAPDKSGLPSDRFSAERTGGSVSTLTIQRTQQEDSAVYLCASSLAGSSYEQYFGPGTRLTVT.